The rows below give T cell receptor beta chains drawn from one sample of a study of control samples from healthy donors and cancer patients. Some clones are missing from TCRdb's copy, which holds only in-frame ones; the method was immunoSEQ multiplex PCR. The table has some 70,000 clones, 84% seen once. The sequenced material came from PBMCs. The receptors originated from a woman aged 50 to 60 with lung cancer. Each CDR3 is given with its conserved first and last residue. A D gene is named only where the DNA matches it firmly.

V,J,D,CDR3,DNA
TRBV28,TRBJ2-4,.,CASFSGDWAKNIQYF,TGTGCCTCCTTCTCCGGGGACTGGGCCAAAAACATTCAGTACTTC
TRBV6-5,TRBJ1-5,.,CASSNQGNQPQHF,TGTGCCAGCAGCAACCAGGGGAATCAGCCCCAGCATTTT
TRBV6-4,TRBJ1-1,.,CASSDSSLNTEAFF,TGTGCCAGCAGTGACTCGAGCTTAAACACTGAAGCTTTCTTT
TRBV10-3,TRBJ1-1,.,CAISESREGTTEAFF,TGTGCCATCAGTGAGTCTCGGGAGGGGACCACTGAAGCTTTCTTT
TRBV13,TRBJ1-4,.,CASSLGGPVATNEKLFF,TGTGCCAGCAGCTTAGGTGGGCCGGTTGCAACTAATGAAAAACTGTTTTTT
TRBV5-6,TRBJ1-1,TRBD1,CASSPTGTGKAFF,TGTGCCAGCAGCCCGACAGGGACGGGAAAAGCTTTCTTT
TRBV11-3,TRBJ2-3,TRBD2,CASSSLAGGPTDTQYF,TGTGCCAGCAGCTCGTTAGCGGGGGGGCCCACAGATACGCAGTATTTT
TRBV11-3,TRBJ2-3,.,CASSTGPSTDTQYF,TGTGCCAGCAGCACGGGACCGAGCACAGATACGCAGTATTTT
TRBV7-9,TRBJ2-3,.,CASSSRESWDTQYF,TGTGCCAGCAGCTCTCGAGAGAGTTGGGATACGCAGTATTTT
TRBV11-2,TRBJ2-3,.,CASSSPGTSTDTQYF,TGTGCCAGCAGCTCCCCCGGGACAAGCACAGATACGCAGTATTTT